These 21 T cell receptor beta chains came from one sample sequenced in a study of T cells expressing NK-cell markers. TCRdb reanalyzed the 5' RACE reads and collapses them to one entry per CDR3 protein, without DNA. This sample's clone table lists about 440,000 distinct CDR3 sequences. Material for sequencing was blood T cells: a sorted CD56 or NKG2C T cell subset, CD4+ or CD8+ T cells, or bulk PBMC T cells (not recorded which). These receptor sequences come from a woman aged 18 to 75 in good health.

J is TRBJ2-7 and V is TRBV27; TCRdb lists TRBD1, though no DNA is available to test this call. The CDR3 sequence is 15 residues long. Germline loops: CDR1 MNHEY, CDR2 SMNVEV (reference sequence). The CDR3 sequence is CASSLSGTGSYEQYF.

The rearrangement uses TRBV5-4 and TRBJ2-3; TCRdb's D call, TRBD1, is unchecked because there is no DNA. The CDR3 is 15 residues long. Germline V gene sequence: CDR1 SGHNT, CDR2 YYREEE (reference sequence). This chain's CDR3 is CASSLAVGAGDTQYF.

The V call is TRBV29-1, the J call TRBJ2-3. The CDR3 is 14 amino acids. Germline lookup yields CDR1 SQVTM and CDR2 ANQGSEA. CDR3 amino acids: CSVEQGGDTDTQYF.

CDR3: CSVEDGSSGSGNEQFF. This chain joins TRBV29-1 and TRBJ2-1; the D call of TRBD2 rests on TCRdb alone, since no DNA is present to check it. CDR3 length: 16 amino acids. CDR1 SQVTM and CDR2 ANQGSEA come from the germline V gene.

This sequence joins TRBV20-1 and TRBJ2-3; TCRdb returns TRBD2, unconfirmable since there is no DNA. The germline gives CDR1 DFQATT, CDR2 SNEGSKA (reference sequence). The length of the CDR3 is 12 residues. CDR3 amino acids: CSSSPALDTQYF.

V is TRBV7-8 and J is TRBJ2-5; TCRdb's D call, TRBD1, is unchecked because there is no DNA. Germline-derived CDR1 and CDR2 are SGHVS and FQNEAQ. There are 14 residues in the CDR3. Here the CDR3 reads CASSPQGNQETQYF.

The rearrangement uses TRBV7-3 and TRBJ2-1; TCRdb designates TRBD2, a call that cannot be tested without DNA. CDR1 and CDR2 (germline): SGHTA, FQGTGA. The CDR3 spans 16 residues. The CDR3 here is CASSSQGLGSYNEQFF.

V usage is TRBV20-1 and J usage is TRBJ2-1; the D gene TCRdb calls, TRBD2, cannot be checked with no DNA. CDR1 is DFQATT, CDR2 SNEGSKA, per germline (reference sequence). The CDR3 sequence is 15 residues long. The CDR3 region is CSARDSWDSGNEQFF.

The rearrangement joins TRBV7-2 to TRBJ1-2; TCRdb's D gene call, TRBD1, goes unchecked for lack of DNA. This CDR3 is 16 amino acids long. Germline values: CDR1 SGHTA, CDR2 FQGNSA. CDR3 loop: CASSLGGQGPLYGYTF.

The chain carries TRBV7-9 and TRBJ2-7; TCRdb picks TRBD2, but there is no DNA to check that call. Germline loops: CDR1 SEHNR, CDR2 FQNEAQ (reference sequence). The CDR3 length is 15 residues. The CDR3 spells CASSPLGTGSYEQYF. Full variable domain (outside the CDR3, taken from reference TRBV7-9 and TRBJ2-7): DTGVSQNPRHKITKRGQNVTFRCDPISEHNRLYWYRQTLGQGPEFLTYFQNEAQLEKSRLLSDRFSAERPKGSFSTLEIQRTEQGDSAMYLCASSPLGTGSYEQYFGPGTRLTVT.

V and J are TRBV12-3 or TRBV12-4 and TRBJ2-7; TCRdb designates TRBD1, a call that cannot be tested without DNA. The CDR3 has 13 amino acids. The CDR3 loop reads CASSLLQGYEQYF.

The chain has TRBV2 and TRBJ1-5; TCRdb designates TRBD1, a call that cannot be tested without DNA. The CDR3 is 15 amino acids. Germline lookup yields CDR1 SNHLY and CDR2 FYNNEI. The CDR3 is CASSRDGGYNQPQHF.

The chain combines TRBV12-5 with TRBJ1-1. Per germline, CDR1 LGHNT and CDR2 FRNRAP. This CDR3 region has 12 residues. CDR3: CASGLEYTEAFF.

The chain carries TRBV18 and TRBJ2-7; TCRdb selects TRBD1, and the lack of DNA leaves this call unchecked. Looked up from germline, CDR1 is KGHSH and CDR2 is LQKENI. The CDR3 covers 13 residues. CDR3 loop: CASSRGADVEQYF.

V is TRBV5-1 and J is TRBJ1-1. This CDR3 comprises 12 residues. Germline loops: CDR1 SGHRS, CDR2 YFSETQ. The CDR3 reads CASSLTGTEAFF.

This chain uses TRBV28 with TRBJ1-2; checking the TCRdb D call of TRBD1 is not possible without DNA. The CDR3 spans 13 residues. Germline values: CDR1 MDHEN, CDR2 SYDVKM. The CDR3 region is CASKQGANYGYTF.

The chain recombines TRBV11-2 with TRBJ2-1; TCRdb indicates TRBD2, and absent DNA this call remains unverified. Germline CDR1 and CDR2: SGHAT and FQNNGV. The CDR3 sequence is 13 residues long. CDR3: CASSLLADNEQFF.

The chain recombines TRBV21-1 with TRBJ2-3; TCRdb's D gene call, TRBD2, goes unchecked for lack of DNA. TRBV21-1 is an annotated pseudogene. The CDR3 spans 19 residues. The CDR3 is CASSTPFPKSGATTDTQYF.

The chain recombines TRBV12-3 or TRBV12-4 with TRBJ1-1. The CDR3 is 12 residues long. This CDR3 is CASRVRDTEAFF.

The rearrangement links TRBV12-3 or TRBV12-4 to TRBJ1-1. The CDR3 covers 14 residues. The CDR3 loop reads CASSLDRVGTEAFF.

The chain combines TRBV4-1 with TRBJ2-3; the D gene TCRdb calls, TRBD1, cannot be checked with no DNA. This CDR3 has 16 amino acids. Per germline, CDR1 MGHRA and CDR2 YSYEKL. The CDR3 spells CASSTRQGASTDTQYF.